A single sample is the source of the 25 T cell receptor beta chains below, sequenced in a study of shared clonotypes between healthy human individuals. Terminally differentiated effector memory CD45RA+ cells were excluded from the naive CD8 cells, which were CD45RO-negative and positively selected for CCR7. Assay: immunoSEQ multiplex PCR; the TCRdb copy retains only in-frame clones and omits some. The data show 800,000 or so clones, with about 96% seen just once and under 0.3% held by the top ten. The sequencing sample was made of naive CD8+ T cells sorted from blood. The receptor set was obtained from a man aged 30 to 45 in good health.

The chain is built from TRBV4-1 and TRBJ2-3; possible D gene TRBD1, 5 bases. CDR1 MGHRA and CDR2 YSYEKL come from the germline V gene. The V and J ends lost 0 bases and 11 bases respectively, with 9 bases between them. The CDR3 sequence is 12 residues long. The CDR3, as DNA: TGCGCCAGCAGCCAAGAAGGGGCGGTGCAGTATTTT. Its protein is CASSQEGAVQYF.

The chain combines TRBV7-9 with TRBJ2-1; the D gene could be TRBD1 or TRBD2 (6 bases each). The germline V gene encodes CDR1 SEHNR and CDR2 FQNEAQ (reference sequence). V was cut by 1 base and J by 4 bases, with 17 bases left in between. CDR3 length: 17 amino acids. CDR3 in DNA: TGTGCCAGCAGCTTAGTAGGGGGAGGTACGGGGTACAATGAGCAGTTCTTC. Its translation is CASSLVGGGTGYNEQFF. Full variable domain (outside the CDR3, taken from reference TRBV7-9 and TRBJ2-1): DTGVSQNPRHKITKRGQNVTFRCDPISEHNRLYWYRQTLGQGPEFLTYFQNEAQLEKSRLLSDRFSAERPKGSFSTLEIQRTEQGDSAMYLCASSLVGGGTGYNEQFFGPGTRLTVL.

V is TRBV10-2 and J is TRBJ2-1; TRBD2 aligns across 10 bases. Germline values: CDR1 WSHSY, CDR2 SAAADI. CDR3 length: 15 amino acids. The trim removed 6 bases at V and 7 bases at J, leaving 9 bases unmatched. CDR3: CASREPGLALNEQFF. The CDR3 nucleotides are TGCGCCAGCAGAGAGCCGGGACTAGCGCTGAATGAGCAGTTCTTC.

This clone was observed once. This chain connects TRBV7-6 to TRBJ2-5; TRBD2 matches 8 bases. Germline trimming cut 6 bases from V and 4 bases from J; bases unmatched to any gene: 10. CDR3 length: 15 residues. Germline assignment: CDR1 SGHVS and CDR2 FNYEAQ. CDR3 sequence: CASSPSSGKGETQYF. Written as DNA, the CDR3 is TGTGCCAGCAGTCCAAGTAGCGGGAAGGGAGAGACCCAGTACTTC.

This clone was counted a single time. The rearrangement uses TRBV29-1 and TRBJ2-1, with TRBD2 identical over 10 bases. There are 15 residues in the CDR3. V gave up 6 bases and J gave up 8 bases; unmatched junction bases: 13. Germline V gene lookup returns CDR1 SQVTM and CDR2 ANQGSEA. CDR3 region: CSVDYSSGSHDEQFF. The CDR3, as DNA: TGCAGCGTCGATTACTCTAGCGGGAGTCACGATGAGCAGTTCTTC.

A remark on this clone: This could be a read error, since a much larger clone is one nucleotide away. Other nucleotide sequences in the sample specify the same CDR3. The J gene is TRBJ2-7, the V gene TRBV6-6; D unclear. This CDR3 has 11 residues. Germline V gene data show CDR1 as MNHNY and CDR2 as SVGAGI (reference sequence). V was shortened by 6 bases and J by 0 bases, with 3 bases between the two germline ends. CDR3 sequence reads: CASRSSYEQYF. The CDR3 DNA is TGTGCCAGCAGATCCTCCTACGAGCAGTACTTC.

This chain uses TRBV7-9 with TRBJ2-1; TRBD1 matches at 8 bases. This CDR3 has 13 residues. Germline CDR1 and CDR2: SEHNR and FQNEAQ (reference sequence). The V and J ends lost 7 bases and 8 bases, in that order; junction bases with no gene match: 7. The CDR3 DNA reads as TGTGCCAGCAAAATCGACAGGGGCGATGAGCAGTTCTTC. This gives the protein CASKIDRGDEQFF.

This rearrangement joins TRBV11-2 to TRBJ2-3, with D perhaps matching TRBD2 (5 bases). The CDR3 has 16 residues. Germline-derived CDR1 and CDR2 are SGHAT and FQNNGV. Between the trimmed V and J ends, which lost 4 bases and 2 bases, there was a span of 16 bases. The CDR3 bases are TGTGCCAGCAGCTCGAGGACCCAGAGGGCCACAGATACGCAGTATTTT. As protein: CASSSRTQRATDTQYF.

The chain links TRBV18 to TRBJ2-4, with TRBD1 matching over 8 bases. This CDR3 comprises 13 residues. The V gene's germline CDR1 is KGHSH and CDR2 LQKENI. V shed 9 bases and J 8 bases; nucleotides not matched to a gene: 9. CDR3 residues: CASSRTGWDIQYF. The CDR3 region has the DNA TGTGCCAGTTCCAGGACAGGGTGGGACATTCAGTACTTC.

V gene TRBV19 combines with J gene TRBJ1-5; 9 bases line up with TRBD1. Germline assignment: CDR1 LNHDA and CDR2 SQIVND (reference sequence). Trimming cost V 4 bases and J 6 bases; bases outside gene matches: 4. The CDR3 length is 14 residues. CDR3 nucleotide sequence: TGTGCCAGTAGTAAGGGACAGGGTAGTCAGCCCCAGCATTTT. It is translated as CASSKGQGSQPQHF.

V usage is TRBV29-1 and J usage is TRBJ2-5; TRBD2 matches at 9 bases. The CDR3 loop spans 16 amino acids. V shed 0 bases and J 1 base; nucleotides not matched to a gene: 6. Germline V gene sequence: CDR1 SQVTM, CDR2 ANQGSEA. The CDR3 spells CSVEDHGSGGQETQYF. The CDR3 DNA reads as TGCAGCGTTGAAGATCACGGTAGCGGGGGCCAAGAGACCCAGTACTTC.

V is TRBV5-8 and J is TRBJ2-1, with 10 bases lining up with TRBD2. Germline V gene data show CDR1 as SGHTS and CDR2 as YDEGEE. The CDR3 covers 14 residues. V shed 1 base, J shed 10 bases, and the junction held 5 bases outside the gene matches. The CDR3 is CASSLLAGAREQFF. CDR3 coding DNA: TGTGCCAGCAGCTTGCTAGCGGGAGCTCGGGAGCAGTTCTTC.

The CDR3 sequence: CASSDLLPHRTSYTF. CDR3 in DNA: TGTGCCAGCAGCGACCTCCTCCCACATAGGACTTCCTACACCTTC. This chain connects TRBV6-1 to TRBJ1-2, with D hard to call. Germline lookup yields CDR1 MNHNS and CDR2 SASEGT. The CDR3 extends over 15 amino acids. The ends were cut back, 6 bases at V and 10 bases at J, with 24 bases in the middle.

The chain combines TRBV13 with TRBJ2-5; 9 bases match TRBD1. Germline V gene lookup returns CDR1 PRHDT and CDR2 FYEKMQ (reference sequence). The V segment lost 5 bases and the J segment 5 bases; nucleotides outside the gene matches: 15. CDR3 length: 17 amino acids. The CDR3 region is CASSVTKQQGAGETQYF. CDR3 DNA sequence: TGTGCCAGCAGCGTAACCAAACAACAGGGGGCAGGGGAGACCCAGTACTTC.

This clone was picked up one time. V usage is TRBV25-1 and J usage is TRBJ2-5; no clear D. V lost 3 bases and J 0 bases, leaving 8 bases between the germline ends. The CDR3 extends over 14 amino acids. Per germline, CDR1 MGHDK and CDR2 SYGVNS. CDR3 sequence: CASSDMGYQETQYF. The CDR3 DNA sequence: TGTGCCAGCAGTGATATGGGATACCAAGAGACCCAGTACTTC.

The chain uses TRBV27 and TRBJ2-3; D unresolved. The length of the CDR3 is 15 residues. Germline V gives CDR1 MNHEY, CDR2 SMNVEV (reference sequence). Trimming left V 2 bases short and J 1 base short, with 10 bases between. The CDR3 DNA reads as TGTGCCAGCAGTTTAAGACGGTTCGGCACAGATACGCAGTATTTT. Protein product: CASSLRRFGTDTQYF.

This clone appeared a few times. The chain joins TRBV7-9 to TRBJ2-5, with 10 bases fitting TRBD1. Germline V gene data show CDR1 as SEHNR and CDR2 as FQNEAQ (reference sequence). V trimming: 5 bases; J trimming: 2 bases; junction bases outside the gene matches: 14. There are 18 residues in the CDR3. This chain's CDR3 is CASSDIKLGQGEQETQYF. For the CDR3, the DNA is TGTGCCAGCAGCGATATAAAGCTTGGACAGGGGGAACAAGAGACCCAGTACTTC. The full variable domain, completed using reference TRBV7-9 and TRBJ2-5, is DTGVSQNPRHKITKRGQNVTFRCDPISEHNRLYWYRQTLGQGPEFLTYFQNEAQLEKSRLLSDRFSAERPKGSFSTLEIQRTEQGDSAMYLCASSDIKLGQGEQETQYFGPGTRLLVL.

The DNA of the CDR3 is TGTGCCAGCTCACCACTTGACTATCCGTCCTACGAGCAGTACTTC. This translates into CASSPLDYPSYEQYF. V usage is TRBV18 and J usage is TRBJ2-7; a possible D gene is TRBD2 (5 bases). Germline V gene data show CDR1 as KGHSH and CDR2 as LQKENI. The CDR3 runs to 15 residues. V was pared by 1 base and J by 1 base, with 11 bases between. The full variable domain, its missing parts supplied by reference TRBV18 and TRBJ2-7, is NAGVMQNPRHLVRRRGQEARLRCSPMKGHSHVYWYRQLPEEGLKFMVYLQKENIIDESGMPKERFSAEFPKEGPSILRIQQVVRGDSAAYFCASSPLDYPSYEQYFGPGTRLTVT.

The rearrangement uses TRBV25-1 and TRBJ2-7; the D gene could be TRBD1 or TRBD2 (6 bases each). Germline lookup yields CDR1 MGHDK and CDR2 SYGVNS. The CDR3 totals 15 residues. Deletions cut 6 bases from V and 3 bases from J, with 18 bases between. The chain's CDR3 is CASRGASVTFYEQYF. The CDR3 DNA reads TGTGCCAGCAGGGGGGCTAGCGTGACCTTCTACGAGCAGTACTTC.

V and J are TRBV4-1 and TRBJ2-1, with 10 bases identical to TRBD2. CDR3 length: 17 amino acids. The junction had 11 bases not matched to a gene; V was cut back by 1 base and J by 8 bases. From germline, CDR1 is MGHRA and CDR2 YSYEKL. This CDR3 is CASSQASSGRALDEQFF. The CDR3, as DNA: TGCGCCAGCAGCCAAGCTTCCAGCGGGAGGGCTCTAGATGAGCAGTTCTTC.

This clone was seen only once. V gene TRBV6-4 combines with J gene TRBJ1-4; D is undetermined. From germline, CDR1 is MRHNA and CDR2 SNTAGT. The V end lost 0 bases, the J end lost 0 bases, and 11 bases lay between the germline ends. The CDR3 runs 17 residues. CDR3 bases: TGTGCCAGCAGTGACTCGACTTTGGTTGCAACTAATGAAAAACTGTTTTTT. It codes for CASSDSTLVATNEKLFF.

This chain connects TRBV7-2 to TRBJ2-2; TRBD2 matches 12 bases. After removal of 5 bases from V and 5 bases from J, the junction contained 3 bases not matched to a gene. This CDR3 has 15 amino acids. Germline assignment: CDR1 SGHTA and CDR2 FQGNSA. The CDR3 DNA is TGTGCCAGCAGCCTCGGACTAGCGGGAACCGGGGAGCTGTTTTTT. Translating gives CASSLGLAGTGELFF.

The J gene is TRBJ1-2, the V gene TRBV5-5; 8 bases line up with TRBD1. This CDR3 is 15 amino acids long. Germline CDR1 and CDR2: SGHKS and YYEKEE (reference sequence). The J segment lost 2 bases and the V segment lost 0 bases, leaving 3 bases of the junction unmatched. CDR3 region: CASSLGGTGNYGYTF. The CDR3 coding sequence is TGTGCCAGCAGCTTGGGAGGGACAGGAAACTATGGCTACACCTTC.

The gene calls are TRBV19 and TRBJ1-1; TRBD1 agrees at 8 bases. This CDR3 is built from 13 residues. CDR1 LNHDA and CDR2 SQIVND come from the germline V gene (reference sequence). After removal of 3 bases from V and 6 bases from J, the junction contained 3 bases not matched to a gene. The CDR3 DNA reads TGTGCCAGTAGTATTGGCAGGGGGCCTGAAGCTTTCTTT. It yields the protein CASSIGRGPEAFF.

V and J are TRBV21-1 and TRBJ1-1. TRBV21-1 is a recognized pseudogene. The CDR3 runs to 13 residues. In nucleotides, the CDR3 is TGTGCCAGCAGCCAAAAGCGGGAACCTGAAGCTTTCTTT. It encodes CASSQKREPEAFF.